This T cell receptor (beta chain) stems from a study of regulatory and conventional T cells in breast cancer (dated by TCRdb to between 2014 and 2017). The library came from PCR. Sequencing was performed on an Illumina MiSeq. Using fastp at Q25 and MiXCR, TCRdb reprocessed the public reads and kept productive beta chains. When rows share a CDR3 protein, they turn into one entry using the most common DNA and genes. This sample lists 15,000 to 20,000 distinct CDR3 sequences; around a third were detected once. The ten largest clones take up around 1.5% of the sample. CDR1 and CDR2, looked up from the germline V gene (reference sequence), are DFQATT and SNEGSKA. The CDR3 covers 16 residues, taking in both the cysteine and the phenylalanine. Kept here is only the CDR3 DNA, which spans 48 bases and is read in frame from base 1. Trimming accounts for 6 bases at V and 7 bases at J, while the number of junction bases matched to no gene is 15.

This clonotype has a handful of counts. What antigen it recognizes has not been identified. No base quality values were provided; no much bigger clone lies one nucleotide off. This receptor chain uses TRBV20-1 and TRBJ2-1, and TRBD2 aligns with 10 junction nucleotides. What was sequenced was conventional T cells from blood. The receptor comes from a female donor in good health. The sequence in DNA is TGCAGTGCCGATAGCTCCTTAGCGGGAGGCCCGAATGAGCAGTTCTTC. Protein translation: CSADSSLAGGPNEQFF.